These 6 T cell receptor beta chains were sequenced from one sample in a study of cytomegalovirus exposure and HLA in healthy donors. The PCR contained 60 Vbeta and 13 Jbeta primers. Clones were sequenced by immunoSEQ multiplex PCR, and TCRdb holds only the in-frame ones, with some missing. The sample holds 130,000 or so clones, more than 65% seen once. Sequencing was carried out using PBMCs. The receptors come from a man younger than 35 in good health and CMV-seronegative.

The CDR3 nucleotides read TGTGCCAGCAGTGAAACAGGTTTAAGCTCCTACGAGCAGTACTTC. As protein: CASSETGLSSYEQYF. The chain recombines TRBV6-1 with TRBJ2-7, with D tentatively TRBD1 (5 bases). CDR1 is MNHNS and CDR2 is SASEGT in the germline V gene. With 2 bases removed from V and 0 bases from J, the gap between germline ends came to 11 bases. This CDR3 is built from 15 residues.

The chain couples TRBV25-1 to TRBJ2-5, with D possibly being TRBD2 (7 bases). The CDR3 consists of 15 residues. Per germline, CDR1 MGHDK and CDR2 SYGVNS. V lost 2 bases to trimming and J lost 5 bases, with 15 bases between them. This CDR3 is CASSENKGEGETQYF. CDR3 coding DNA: TGTGCCAGCAGTGAAAATAAGGGGGAGGGGGAGACCCAGTACTTC.

The chain's CDR3 is CASSFDRNPPLHF. The CDR3 region has the DNA TGTGCCAGCAGCTTTGACAGGAATCCACCCCTCCACTTT. The J gene is TRBJ1-6, the V gene TRBV7-2, with TRBD1 as a possible D gene (6 bases). The CDR3 covers 13 residues. V was trimmed by 3 bases and J by 11 bases, leaving 11 bases between them. Germline lookup yields CDR1 SGHTA and CDR2 FQGNSA.

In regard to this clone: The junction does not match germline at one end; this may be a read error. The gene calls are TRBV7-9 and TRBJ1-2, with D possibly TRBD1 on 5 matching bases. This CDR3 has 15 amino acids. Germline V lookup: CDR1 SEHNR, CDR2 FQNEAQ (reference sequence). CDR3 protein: CSSSFADTANYGYTF. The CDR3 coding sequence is TGTTCCAGCAGCTTCGCGGACACTGCTAACTATGGCTACACCTTC. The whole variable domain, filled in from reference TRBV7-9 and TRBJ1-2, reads DTGVSQNPRHKITKRGQNVTFRCDPISEHNRLYWYRQTLGQGPEFLTYFQNEAQLEKSRLLSDRFSAERPKGSFSTLEIQRTEQGDSAMYLCSSSFADTANYGYTFGSGTRLTVV.

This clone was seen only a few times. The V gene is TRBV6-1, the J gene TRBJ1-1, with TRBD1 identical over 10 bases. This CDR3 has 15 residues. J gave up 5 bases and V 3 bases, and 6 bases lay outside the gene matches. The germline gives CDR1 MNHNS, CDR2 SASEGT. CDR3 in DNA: TGTGCCAGCAGTGACCGGACAGGGGGAAATACTGAAGCTTTCTTT. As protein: CASSDRTGGNTEAFF.

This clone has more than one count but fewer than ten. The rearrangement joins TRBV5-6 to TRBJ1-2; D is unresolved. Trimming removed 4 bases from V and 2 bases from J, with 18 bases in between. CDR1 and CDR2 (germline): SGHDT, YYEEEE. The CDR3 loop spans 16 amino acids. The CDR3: CASSGFQAQANYGYTF. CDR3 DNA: TGTGCCAGCAGCGGATTTCAGGCTCAGGCGAACTATGGCTACACCTTC.